What follows describes a single TCR beta chain. The source of the sample is a study of blood T cell repertoires in COVID-19. CDR1 is SGHVS and CDR2 is FQNEAQ in the germline V gene. This CDR3 is 16 amino acids long. V lost 1 base and J 0 bases, leaving 10 bases between the germline ends. Only in-frame clones appear in the TCRdb table, and some are missing; sequencing was by immunoSEQ multiplex PCR. The data show around 80,000 clones, about 87% seen once. The rearrangement joins TRBV7-8 to TRBJ1-5; tentatively, D is TRBD1 (5 bases). The receptor's source is a human donor in a cohort sampled during active COVID-19. Sequenced material: peripheral blood. The CDR3 DNA reads as TGTGCCAGCAGCTTAGGGACATATTATAGCAATCAGCCCCAGCATTTT. Its protein is CASSLGTYYSNQPQHF.